The rows below give T cell receptor beta chains drawn from one sample of a study of a mutant IDH1 vaccine in newly diagnosed glioma. Assay used: immunoSEQ multiplex PCR; TCRdb lists only in-frame clones, some missing. The data hold around 60,000 clones, with approximately 91% observed a single time. The antigens for these receptors are not known. The sequencing here drew on PBMCs, taken from a glioma patient whose treatment included an IDH1 peptide vaccine. Every receptor here comes from a man aged 35 to 55 with glioma. Each CDR3 is given with its conserved first and last residue. Each record gives: clone size, D gene, CDR3 length, V gene, J gene, CDR3 protein. A D gene is named only where the DNA matches it firmly. Not all rows give a size; the values are once, few, many and, for expanded clones, a class.

>.|TRBD2|15|TRBV11-2|TRBJ2-5
CASSSSGGTQETQYF
>.|.|20|TRBV5-1|TRBJ2-2
CASSLVSGESGQPNTGELFF
>.|.|15|TRBV9|TRBJ2-7
CASSRTGIYAYEQYF
>.|TRBD1|15|TRBV28|TRBJ1-3
CASSLQGAYGNTIYF
>few|.|16|TRBV4-3|TRBJ2-7
CASSQDADGGLYEQYF
>.|TRBD2|17|TRBV5-4|TRBJ2-5
CASSLGLAGGAPETQYF
>.|.|10|TRBV20-1|TRBJ1-5
CSASGQPQHF
>.|.|13|TRBV6-1|TRBJ1-4
CASSAFLNEKLFF
>.|.|14|TRBV11-2|TRBJ2-7
CASSRTGTNYEQYF
>.|TRBD2|16|TRBV2|TRBJ2-1
CASSVYGRASYNEQFF
>once|.|11|TRBV7-9|TRBJ2-4
CASVPLNIQYF
>.|.|13|TRBV18|TRBJ1-1
CASSPPLGTEAFF
>.|.|14|TRBV7-7|TRBJ2-2
CASSRQPNTGELFF
>.|.|16|TRBV4-1|TRBJ2-1
CASSPLLSTGVNEQFF
>.|.|15|TRBV7-6|TRBJ2-1
CASSSESSRVNEQFF
>.|.|14|TRBV15|TRBJ1-2
CATSRPGWDYGYTF
>.|.|15|TRBV2|TRBJ1-5
CASSEGQTGIQPQHF
>.|.|15|TRBV7-3|TRBJ2-1
CASSHYAGREDEQFF
>.|.|12|TRBV28|TRBJ2-1
CASSWENNEQFF
>few|TRBD1|14|TRBV29-1|TRBJ2-2
CSADRGENTGELFF
>.|.|15|TRBV18|TRBJ2-5
CASASKGPGKETQYF
>.|TRBD1|15|TRBV28|TRBJ2-2
CATCRGTGFGGELFF
>.|TRBD1|16|TRBV14|TRBJ1-1
CASSLLGAQGDTEAFF
>.|TRBD1|17|TRBV7-2|TRBJ2-4
CASSWDRTGTAKNIQYF
>.|.|14|TRBV30|TRBJ1-5
CAWSVKALTQPQHF
>.|.|13|TRBV7-6|TRBJ2-3
CASSLDQADTQYF
>once|.|16|TRBV19|TRBJ2-7
CASTNRGGADSYEQYF
>.|.|15|TRBV7-9|TRBJ1-1
CASSLGGKEGTEAFF
>.|.|15|TRBV4-1|TRBJ2-2
CASSQDWTNTGELFF
>.|.|14|TRBV30|TRBJ1-5
CAWSVVGHNQPQHF
>.|TRBD1|15|TRBV4-1|TRBJ2-1
CASSPASLDRGQQFF
>.|TRBD2|13|TRBV29-1|TRBJ2-1
CSARTSGGNEQFF
>.|.|15|TRBV27|TRBJ2-1
CASSLWKNSYNEQFF
>.|.|13|TRBV2|TRBJ1-5
CASKLRGYQPQHF
>.|.|13|TRBV2|TRBJ1-5
CASSVWGYQPQHF
>once|TRBD1|16|TRBV19|TRBJ2-3
CASSVWTGTARDTQYF
>.|.|14|TRBV28|TRBJ2-6
CASGYDSGANVLTF
>.|TRBD1|16|TRBV7-6|TRBJ2-3
CASSSAGTVRPDTQYF
>.|.|13|TRBV6-5|TRBJ2-7
CASSSPLTYEQYF
>few|.|13|TRBV6-4|TRBJ2-1
CASSDSDDNEQFF